The 5 T cell receptor beta chains reported below all come from one sample, sequenced in a study of cytomegalovirus exposure and HLA in healthy donors. Primers: 60 Vbeta forward and 13 Jbeta reverse. TCRdb keeps only in-frame clones here, not all; method: immunoSEQ multiplex PCR. The sample has 150,000 to 200,000 clones; 81% are singletons. Sequencing input: PBMCs. All receptors come from a woman aged 18-29 years in good health and CMV-seropositive.

The chain combines TRBV6-5 with TRBJ1-1; no definite D call. Germline V CDR1 and CDR2: MNHEY, SVGAGI. Trimming took 0 bases from V and 2 from J, leaving 13 bases between them. CDR3 length: 16 amino acids. The CDR3 is CASSYSTGGTNTEAFF. CDR3 coding DNA: TGTGCCAGCAGTTACTCGACGGGAGGCACCAACACTGAAGCTTTCTTT.

About this clone itself: The sample holds other DNA sequences that translate to the same CDR3. The V call is TRBV11-3, the J call TRBJ2-2; the D gene is possibly TRBD1 (6 bases). Germline values: CDR1 SGHNT, CDR2 YENEEA. The CDR3 totals 15 residues. The ends were cut back, 3 bases at V and 4 bases at J, with 12 bases in the middle. For the CDR3, the DNA is TGTGCCAGCAGCTTTAGGACAGAGGTCACCGGGGAGCTGTTTTTT. Translation: CASSFRTEVTGELFF.

This clone was seen just once. This chain joins TRBV7-2 and TRBJ1-6; TRBD1 matches at 9 bases. Germline lookup yields CDR1 SGHTA and CDR2 FQGNSA. V lost 4 bases, J lost 9 bases, and 4 bases stayed unmatched. This CDR3 is 14 amino acids long. The CDR3 sequence: CASSWTGVISPLHF. In nucleotides, the CDR3 is TGTGCCAGCAGCTGGACAGGGGTTATTTCACCCCTCCACTTT.

The V and J genes are TRBV18 and TRBJ2-7; D perhaps matches TRBD1 (6 bases). This CDR3 contains 15 residues. CDR1 is KGHSH, CDR2 LQKENI, per germline. V gave up 1 base and J gave up 6 bases, with 16 bases separating them. The CDR3 loop is CASSPRQVGAFEQYF. The CDR3 DNA reads as TGTGCCAGCTCACCACGTCAGGTGGGGGCCTTCGAGCAGTACTTC.

V is TRBV7-3 and J is TRBJ2-1; 11 bases match TRBD2. Germline lookup yields CDR1 SGHTA and CDR2 FQGTGA. V was pared by 3 bases and J by 7 bases, with 5 bases of the junction left unmatched. CDR3 length equals 15 residues. The CDR3 coding sequence is TGTGCCAGCAGCTTTAGCGGGGGGGCGTTGAATGAGCAGTTCTTC. It specifies CASSFSGGALNEQFF. Variable domain in full (rest from reference TRBV7-3 and TRBJ2-1): GAGVSQTPSNKVTEKGKYVELRCDPISGHTALYWYRQSLGQGPEFLIYFQGTGAADDSGLPNDRFFAVRPEGSVSTLKIQRTERGDSAVYLCASSFSGGALNEQFFGPGTRLTVL.